What follows describes a single T cell receptor (beta chain). This entry comes from a study of T cell repertoires in cytomegalovirus infection. About the research overall: CMV infection and matching HLA type were both indicated by public TCR beta signatures.

TCRdb re-called the reads with MiXCR, one entry per CDR3 protein. The profile shows approximately 700,000 distinct CDR3 sequences, roughly 35% of them singletons. V was clipped by 6 bases and J by 3 bases, with 14 bases between them. CDR1 is MNHNY and CDR2 is SVGAGI in the germline V gene (reference sequence). This CDR3 has 14 amino acids. This sequence joins TRBV6-6 and TRBJ1-1, with D possibly matching TRBD1 (5 bases). The sequence came from a human donor in good health (CMV status not recorded). Some clones in this sample may be carry-over from other donors' samples. The source material was PBMCs. The CDR3 spells CASSPDRVDTEAFF. CDR3 nucleotides: TGTGCCAGCAGCCCAGACAGAGTAGACACTGAAGCTTTCTTT.